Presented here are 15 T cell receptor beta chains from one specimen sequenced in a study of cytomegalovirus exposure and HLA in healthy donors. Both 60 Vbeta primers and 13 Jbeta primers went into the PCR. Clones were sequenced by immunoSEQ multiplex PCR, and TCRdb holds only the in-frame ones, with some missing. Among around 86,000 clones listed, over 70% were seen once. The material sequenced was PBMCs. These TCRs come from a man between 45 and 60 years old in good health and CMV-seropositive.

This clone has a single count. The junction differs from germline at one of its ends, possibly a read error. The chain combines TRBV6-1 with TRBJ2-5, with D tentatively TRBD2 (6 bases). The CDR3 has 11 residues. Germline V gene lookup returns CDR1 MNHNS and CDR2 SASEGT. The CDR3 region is CASRGELGGDF. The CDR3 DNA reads TGTGCCAGCAGGGGCGAGCTGGGGGGAGACTTC.

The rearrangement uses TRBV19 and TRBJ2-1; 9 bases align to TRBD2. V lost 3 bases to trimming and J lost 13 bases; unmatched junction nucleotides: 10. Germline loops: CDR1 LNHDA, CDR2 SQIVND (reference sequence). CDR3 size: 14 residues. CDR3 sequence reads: CASSIGTSSTVQFF. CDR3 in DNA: TGTGCCAGTAGTATCGGGACTAGCTCCACCGTACAGTTCTTC.

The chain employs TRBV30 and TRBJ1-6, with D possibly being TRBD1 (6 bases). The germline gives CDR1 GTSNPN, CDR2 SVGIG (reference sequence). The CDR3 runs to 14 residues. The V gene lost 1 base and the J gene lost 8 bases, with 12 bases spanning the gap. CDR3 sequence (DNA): TGTGCCTGGAGTGAGACAGGACTGGATTCACCCCTCCACTTT. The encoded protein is CAWSETGLDSPLHF.

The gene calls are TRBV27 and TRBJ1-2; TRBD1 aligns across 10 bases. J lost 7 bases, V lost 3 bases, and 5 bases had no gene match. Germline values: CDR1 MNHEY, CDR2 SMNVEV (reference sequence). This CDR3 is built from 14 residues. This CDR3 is CASSLGTGAGGYTF. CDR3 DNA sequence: TGTGCCAGCAGTTTGGGGACAGGGGCGGGTGGCTACACCTTC.

CDR3 in DNA: TGTGCCGAACTTATCGCATCTGGAAACACCATATATTTT. It specifies CAELIASGNTIYF. V gene TRBV10-3 combines with J gene TRBJ1-3; D is ambiguous. The length of the CDR3 is 13 residues. Germline loops: CDR1 ENHRY, CDR2 SYGVKD. V lost 11 bases to trimming and J lost 1 base, with 12 bases between them.

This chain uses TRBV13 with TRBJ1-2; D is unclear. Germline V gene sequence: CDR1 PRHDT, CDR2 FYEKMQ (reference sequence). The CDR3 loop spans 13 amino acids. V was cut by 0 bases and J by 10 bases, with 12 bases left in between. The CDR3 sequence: CASSLGRRESYTF. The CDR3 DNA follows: TGTGCCAGCAGCTTAGGGCGACGGGAATCCTACACCTTC.

The CDR3 DNA follows: TGTGCCAGCAGTTCCCTCAGCGGGAGGGCCACAGATACGCAGTATTTT. It translates to CASSSLSGRATDTQYF. V is TRBV6-5 and J is TRBJ2-3, with 10 bases that match TRBD2. The junction had 6 bases not matched to a gene; V was cut back by 4 bases and J by 2 bases. CDR3 size: 16 residues. Germline CDR1 is MNHEY and CDR2 is SVGAGI.

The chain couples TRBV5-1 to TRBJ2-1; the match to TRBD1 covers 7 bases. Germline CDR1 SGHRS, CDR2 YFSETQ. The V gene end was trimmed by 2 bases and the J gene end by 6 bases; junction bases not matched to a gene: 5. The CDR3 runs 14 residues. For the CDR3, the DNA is TGCGCCAGCAGCTTAAAGACAGGGACCAATGAGCAGTTCTTC. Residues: CASSLKTGTNEQFF.

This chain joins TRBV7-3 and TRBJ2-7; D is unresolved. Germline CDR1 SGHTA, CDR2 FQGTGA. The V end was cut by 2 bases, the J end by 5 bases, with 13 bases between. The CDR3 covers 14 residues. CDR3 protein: CASSLGSGVNEQYF. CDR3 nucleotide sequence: TGTGCCAGCAGCTTAGGTAGTGGTGTAAACGAGCAGTACTTC.

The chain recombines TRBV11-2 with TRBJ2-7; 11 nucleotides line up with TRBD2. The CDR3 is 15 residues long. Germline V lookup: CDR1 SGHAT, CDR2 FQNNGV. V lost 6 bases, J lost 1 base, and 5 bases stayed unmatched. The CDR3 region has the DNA TGTGCCAGCAGTCCCACTAGCGGGGGTTCCTACGAGCAGTACTTC. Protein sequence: CASSPTSGGSYEQYF.

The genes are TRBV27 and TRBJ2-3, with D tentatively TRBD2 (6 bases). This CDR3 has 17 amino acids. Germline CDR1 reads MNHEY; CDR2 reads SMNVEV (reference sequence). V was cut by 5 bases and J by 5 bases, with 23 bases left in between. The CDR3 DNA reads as TGTGCCAGCAGTCCCCTCGAGGGGCGGGAAGGGGAAGATACGCAGTATTTT. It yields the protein CASSPLEGREGEDTQYF.

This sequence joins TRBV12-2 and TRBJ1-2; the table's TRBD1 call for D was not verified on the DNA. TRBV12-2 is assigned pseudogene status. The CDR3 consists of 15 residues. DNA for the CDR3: TGTGCAAGTCGCCCCGAGGGGGACCTAAACTATGGCTACACCTTC. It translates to CASRPEGDLNYGYTF.

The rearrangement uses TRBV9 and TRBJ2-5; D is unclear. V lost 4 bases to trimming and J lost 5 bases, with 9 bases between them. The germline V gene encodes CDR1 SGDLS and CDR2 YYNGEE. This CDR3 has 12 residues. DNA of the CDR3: TGTGCCAGCAGCATTTCTGCGGAGACCCAGTACTTC. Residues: CASSISAETQYF. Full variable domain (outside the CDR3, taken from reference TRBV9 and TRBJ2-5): DSGVTQTPKHLITATGQRVTLRCSPRSGDLSVYWYQQSLDQGLQFLIQYYNGEERAKGNILERFSAQQFPDLHSELNLSSLELGDSALYFCASSISAETQYFGPGTRLLVL.

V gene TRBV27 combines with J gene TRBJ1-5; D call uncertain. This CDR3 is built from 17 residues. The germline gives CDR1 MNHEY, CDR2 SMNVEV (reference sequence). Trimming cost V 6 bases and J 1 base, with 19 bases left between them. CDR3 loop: CASRGRTSGGSNQPQHF. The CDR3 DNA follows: TGTGCCAGCAGGGGCCGGACGAGCGGAGGAAGCAATCAGCCCCAGCATTTT.

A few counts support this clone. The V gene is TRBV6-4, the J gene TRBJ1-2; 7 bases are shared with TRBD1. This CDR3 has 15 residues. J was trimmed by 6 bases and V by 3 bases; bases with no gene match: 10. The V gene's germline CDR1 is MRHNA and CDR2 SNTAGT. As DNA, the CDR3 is TGTGCCAGCAGTGAAGGGGGCCAACAGGCCGATGGCTACACCTTC. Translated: CASSEGGQQADGYTF.